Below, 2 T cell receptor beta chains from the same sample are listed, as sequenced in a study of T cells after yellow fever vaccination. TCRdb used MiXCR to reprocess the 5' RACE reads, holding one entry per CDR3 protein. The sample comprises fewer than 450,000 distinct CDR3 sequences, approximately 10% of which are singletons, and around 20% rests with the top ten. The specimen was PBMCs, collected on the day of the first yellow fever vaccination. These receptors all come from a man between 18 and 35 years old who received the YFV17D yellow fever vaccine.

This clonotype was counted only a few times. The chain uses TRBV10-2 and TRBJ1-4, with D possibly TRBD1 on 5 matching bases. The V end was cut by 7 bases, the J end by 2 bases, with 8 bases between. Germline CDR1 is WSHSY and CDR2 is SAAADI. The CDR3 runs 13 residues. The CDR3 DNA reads TGCGCCAGCAAGGGGCGTACTAATGAAAAACTGTTTTTT. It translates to CASKGRTNEKLFF.

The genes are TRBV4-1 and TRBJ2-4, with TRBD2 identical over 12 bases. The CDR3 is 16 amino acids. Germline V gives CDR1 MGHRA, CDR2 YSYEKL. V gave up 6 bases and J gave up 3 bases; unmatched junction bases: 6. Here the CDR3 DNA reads TGCGCCAGCAGACGACTAGCGGGGGACCTCAAAAACATTCAGTACTTC. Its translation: CASRRLAGDLKNIQYF.